This T cell receptor (beta chain) was profiled in a study of T cells in localized non-small cell lung cancer. Clones were read by immunoSEQ multiplex PCR, and TCRdb kept only the in-frame ones, dropping some. This sample yields 900 to 1,200 clones, of which roughly 17% are seen a single time; approximately 15% belongs to the top ten. In this sample, this clone is medium-sized. The germline gives CDR1 SGHNT, CDR2 YENEEA. The V and J ends lost 6 bases and 8 bases, in that order; junction bases with no gene match: 11. This CDR3 has 15 amino acids. This chain links TRBV11-3 with TRBJ2-1, with 9 bases fitting TRBD1. Material: lung tumor tissue, obtained before any cancer treatment. This sequence was found in a woman between 40 and 69 years old with stage II lung adenocarcinoma. The CDR3 spells CASRPGTGRGDEQFF. CDR3 sequence (DNA): TGTGCCAGCAGACCCGGGACAGGGAGAGGCGATGAGCAGTTCTTC.